This T cell receptor (beta chain) came from a study of blood T cell repertoires in COVID-19. Across the whole study: The cDNA or gDNA used as material had been derived from T cells, B-cell-depleted T cells, or PBMCs.

The CDR3 totals 14 residues. V was trimmed by 5 bases and J by 0 bases, leaving 8 bases between them. The V gene's germline CDR1 is MNHEY and CDR2 SMNVEV (reference sequence). In the original analysis: Amplification of reference gene primers provided the estimated nucleated cell counts. TCRdb's copy holds only in-frame clones and misses some; the assay was immunoSEQ multiplex PCR. Clone size and the V and J calls come from that table; the DNA yielded D and trimming. The sample records roughly 300,000 clones, around 83% being singletons. The specimen was peripheral blood. This TCR was sampled from a woman between 50 and 59 years old with acute or convalescent COVID-19. The chain uses TRBV27 and TRBJ1-5; D remains ambiguous. DNA for the CDR3: TGTGCCAGCAGTATACGGTATAGCAATCAGCCCCAGCATTTT. Translating it yields CASSIRYSNQPQHF.